This T cell receptor beta chain appears in the sequencing data of a study of T cells after posttransplantation cyclophosphamide. Sequencing used immunoSEQ multiplex PCR; TCRdb keeps in-frame clones, though not all of them. The sample records more than 30,000 clones, about 89% being singletons. Cells defined as naive were viable CD3+CD4+ or CD3+CD8+ and CCR7+CD45RA+CD45RO-CD95-CD27+CD28+. This related bone marrow graft donor gave peripheral blood on the day of marrow donation. Trimming removed 4 bases from V and 4 bases from J; junction bases left unmatched: 10. Germline lookup yields CDR1 SGHNT and CDR2 YYREEE (reference sequence). CDR3 length: 17 amino acids.

The source is an older woman in good health, CMV-negative, and a related stem cell transplant donor. The J gene is TRBJ2-2, the V gene TRBV5-4, with 10 bases identical to TRBD2. The source material was naive CD4+ T cells sorted from PBMCs. CDR3 in amino acids: CASSTGLAQLSTGELFF. Here the CDR3 DNA reads TGTGCCAGCAGCACGGGACTAGCGCAACTATCCACCGGGGAGCTGTTTTTT.